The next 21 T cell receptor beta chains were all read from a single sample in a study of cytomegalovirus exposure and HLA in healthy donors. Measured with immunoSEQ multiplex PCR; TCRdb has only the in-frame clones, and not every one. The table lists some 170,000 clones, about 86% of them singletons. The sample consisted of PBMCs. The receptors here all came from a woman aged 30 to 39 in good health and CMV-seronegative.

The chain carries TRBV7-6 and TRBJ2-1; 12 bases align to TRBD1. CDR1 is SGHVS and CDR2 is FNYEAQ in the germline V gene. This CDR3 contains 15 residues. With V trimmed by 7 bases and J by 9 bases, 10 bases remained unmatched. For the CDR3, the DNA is TGTGCCAGCACTTCTCCGGGACAGGGGGCTGGTGAGCAGTTCTTC. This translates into CASTSPGQGAGEQFF.

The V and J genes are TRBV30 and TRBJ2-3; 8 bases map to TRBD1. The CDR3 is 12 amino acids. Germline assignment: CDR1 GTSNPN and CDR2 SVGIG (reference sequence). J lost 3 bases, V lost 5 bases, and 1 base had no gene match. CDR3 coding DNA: TGTGCCTGGGGACAGGGAACAGATACGCAGTATTTT. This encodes CAWGQGTDTQYF. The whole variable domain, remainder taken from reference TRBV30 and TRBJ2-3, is SQTIHQWPATLVQPVGSPLSLECTVEGTSNPNLYWYRQAAGRGLQLLFYSVGIGQISSEVPQNLSASRPQDRQFILSSKKLLLSDSGFYLCAWGQGTDTQYFGPGTRLTVL.

CDR3: CASSQTGKNNEQFF. The CDR3 coding sequence is TGCGCCAGCAGCCAGACAGGGAAGAACAATGAGCAGTTCTTC. The rearrangement joins TRBV4-1 to TRBJ2-1; TRBD1 agrees at 7 bases. The CDR3 extends over 14 amino acids. Germline CDR1 and CDR2: MGHRA and YSYEKL. V dropped 3 bases and J dropped 5; count of bases not matched to a gene: 4.

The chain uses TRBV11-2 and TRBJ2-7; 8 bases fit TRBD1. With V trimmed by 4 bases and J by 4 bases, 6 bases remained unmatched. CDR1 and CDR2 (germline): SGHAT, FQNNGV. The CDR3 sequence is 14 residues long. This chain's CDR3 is CASSSGGFEYEQYF. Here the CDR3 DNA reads TGTGCCAGCAGCTCAGGGGGCTTTGAGTACGAGCAGTACTTC.

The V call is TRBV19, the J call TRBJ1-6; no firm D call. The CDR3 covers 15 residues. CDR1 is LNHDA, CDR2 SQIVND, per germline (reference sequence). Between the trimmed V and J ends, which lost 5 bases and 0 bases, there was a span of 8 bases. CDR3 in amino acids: CASSGLDSYNSPLHF. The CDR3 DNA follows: TGTGCCAGTAGTGGCCTTGACTCCTATAATTCACCCCTCCACTTT.

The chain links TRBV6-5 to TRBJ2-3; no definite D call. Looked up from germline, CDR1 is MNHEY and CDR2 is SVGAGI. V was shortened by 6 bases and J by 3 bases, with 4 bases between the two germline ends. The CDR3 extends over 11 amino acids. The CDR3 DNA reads TGTGCCAGCAGGCAGACAGATACGCAGTATTTT. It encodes CASRQTDTQYF.

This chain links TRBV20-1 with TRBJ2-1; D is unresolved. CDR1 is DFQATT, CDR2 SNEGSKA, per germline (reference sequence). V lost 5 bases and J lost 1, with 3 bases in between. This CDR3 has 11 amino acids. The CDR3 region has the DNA TGCAGTGCTCCGTCCTACAATGAGCAGTTCTTC. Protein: CSAPSYNEQFF.

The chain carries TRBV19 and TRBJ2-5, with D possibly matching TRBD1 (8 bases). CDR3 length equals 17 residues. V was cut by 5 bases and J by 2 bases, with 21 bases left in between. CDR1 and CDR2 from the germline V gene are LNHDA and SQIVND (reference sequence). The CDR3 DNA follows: TGTGCCAGTAGTCCCCGAAGCGGGACAGGAATTCAAGAGACCCAGTACTTC. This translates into CASSPRSGTGIQETQYF.

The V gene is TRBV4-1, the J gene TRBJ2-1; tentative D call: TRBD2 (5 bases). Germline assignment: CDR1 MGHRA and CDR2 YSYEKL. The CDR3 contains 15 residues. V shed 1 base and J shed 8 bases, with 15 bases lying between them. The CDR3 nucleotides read TGCGCCAGCAGCCAAGGCGCAGTGGGGAGAGATGAGCAGTTCTTC. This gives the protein CASSQGAVGRDEQFF.

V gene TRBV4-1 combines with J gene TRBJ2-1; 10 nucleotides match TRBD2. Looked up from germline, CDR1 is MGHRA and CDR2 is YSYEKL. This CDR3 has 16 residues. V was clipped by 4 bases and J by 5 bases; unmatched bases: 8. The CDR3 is CASSRPQGLADNEQFF. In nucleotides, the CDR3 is TGCGCCAGCAGCCGGCCCCAAGGACTAGCGGACAATGAGCAGTTCTTC.

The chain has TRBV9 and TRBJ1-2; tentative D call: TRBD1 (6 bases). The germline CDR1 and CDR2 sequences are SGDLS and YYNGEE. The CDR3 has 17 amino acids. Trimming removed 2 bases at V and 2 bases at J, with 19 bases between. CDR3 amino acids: CASSVEGRGRGNYGYTF. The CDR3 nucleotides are TGTGCCAGCAGCGTCGAGGGCAGGGGACGAGGGAACTATGGCTACACCTTC.

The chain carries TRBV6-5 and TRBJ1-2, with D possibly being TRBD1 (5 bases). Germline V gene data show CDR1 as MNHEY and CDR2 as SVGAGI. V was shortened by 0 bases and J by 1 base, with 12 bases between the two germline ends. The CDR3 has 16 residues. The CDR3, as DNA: TGTGCCAGCAGTTACTCGGGTCGGACAATTAACTATGGCTACACCTTC. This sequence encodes CASSYSGRTINYGYTF.

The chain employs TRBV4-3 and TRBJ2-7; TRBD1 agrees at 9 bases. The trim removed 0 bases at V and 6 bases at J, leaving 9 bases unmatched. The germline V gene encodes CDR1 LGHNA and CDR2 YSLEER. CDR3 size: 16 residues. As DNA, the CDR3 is TGCGCCAGCAGCCAAGAGGGACAGGGCCCCGCCCGCGAGCAGTACTTC. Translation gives CASSQEGQGPAREQYF.

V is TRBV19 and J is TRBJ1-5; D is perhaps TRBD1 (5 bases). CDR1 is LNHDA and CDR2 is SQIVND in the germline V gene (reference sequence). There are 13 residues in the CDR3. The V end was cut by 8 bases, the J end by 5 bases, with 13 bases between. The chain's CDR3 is CASHFRVDQPQHF. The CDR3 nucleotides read TGTGCCAGTCACTTCAGGGTGGATCAGCCCCAGCATTTT.

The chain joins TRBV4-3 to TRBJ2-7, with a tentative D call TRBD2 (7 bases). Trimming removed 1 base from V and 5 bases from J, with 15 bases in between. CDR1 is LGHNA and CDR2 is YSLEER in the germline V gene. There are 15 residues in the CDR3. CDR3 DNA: TGCGCCAGCAGCCAAGTTCGGCGGGGGCTCCACGAGCAGTACTTC. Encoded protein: CASSQVRRGLHEQYF.

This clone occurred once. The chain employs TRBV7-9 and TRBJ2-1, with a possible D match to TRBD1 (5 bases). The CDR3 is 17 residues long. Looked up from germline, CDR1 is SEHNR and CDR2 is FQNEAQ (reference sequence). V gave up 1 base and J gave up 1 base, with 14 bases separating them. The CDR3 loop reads CASSLGGGRESYNEQFF. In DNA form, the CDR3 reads TGTGCCAGCAGCTTAGGAGGTGGCAGGGAATCCTACAATGAGCAGTTCTTC.

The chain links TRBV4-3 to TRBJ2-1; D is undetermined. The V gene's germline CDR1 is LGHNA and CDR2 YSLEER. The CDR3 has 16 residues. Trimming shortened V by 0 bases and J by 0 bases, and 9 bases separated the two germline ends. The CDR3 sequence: CASSQEEYPSYNEQFF. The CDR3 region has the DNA TGCGCCAGCAGCCAAGAGGAGTACCCCTCCTACAATGAGCAGTTCTTC.

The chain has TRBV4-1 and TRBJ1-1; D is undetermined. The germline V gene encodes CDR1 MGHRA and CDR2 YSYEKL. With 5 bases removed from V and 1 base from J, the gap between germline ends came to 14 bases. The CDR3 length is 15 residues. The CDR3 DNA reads TGCGCCAGCAGCACGACGAGGCTCGGGAACACTGAAGCTTTCTTT. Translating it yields CASSTTRLGNTEAFF.

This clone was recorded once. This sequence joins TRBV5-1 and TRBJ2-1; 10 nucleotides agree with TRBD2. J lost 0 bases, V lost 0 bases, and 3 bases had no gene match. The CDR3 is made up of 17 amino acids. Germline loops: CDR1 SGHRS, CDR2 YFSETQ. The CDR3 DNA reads TGCGCCAGCAGCTTGGCACGGACTAGCGGCTCCTACAATGAGCAGTTCTTC. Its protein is CASSLARTSGSYNEQFF.

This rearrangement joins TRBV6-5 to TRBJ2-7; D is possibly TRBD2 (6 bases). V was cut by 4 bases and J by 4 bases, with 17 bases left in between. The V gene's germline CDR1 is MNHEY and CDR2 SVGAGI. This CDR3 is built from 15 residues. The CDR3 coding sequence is TGTGCCAGCAGTTTGGAAGGGGACTTAGGTTACGAGCAGTACTTC. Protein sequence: CASSLEGDLGYEQYF.

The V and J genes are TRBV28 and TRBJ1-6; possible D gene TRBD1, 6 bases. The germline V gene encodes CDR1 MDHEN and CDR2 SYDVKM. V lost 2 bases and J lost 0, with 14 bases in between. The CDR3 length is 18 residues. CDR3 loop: CASSLVGDTGSYNSPLHF. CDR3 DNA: TGTGCCAGCAGTTTAGTGGGGGACACCGGCTCCTATAATTCACCCCTCCACTTT.